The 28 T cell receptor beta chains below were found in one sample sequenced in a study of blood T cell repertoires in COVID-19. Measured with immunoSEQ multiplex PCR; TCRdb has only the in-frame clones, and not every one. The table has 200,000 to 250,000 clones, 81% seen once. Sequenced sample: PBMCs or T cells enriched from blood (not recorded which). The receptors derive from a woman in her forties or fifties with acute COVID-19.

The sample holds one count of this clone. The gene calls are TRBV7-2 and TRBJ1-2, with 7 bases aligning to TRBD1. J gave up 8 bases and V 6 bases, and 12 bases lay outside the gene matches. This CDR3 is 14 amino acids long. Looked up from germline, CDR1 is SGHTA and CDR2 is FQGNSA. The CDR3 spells CASRATGTVRGYTF. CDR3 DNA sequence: TGTGCCAGCAGGGCAACAGGGACAGTGAGAGGCTACACCTTC.

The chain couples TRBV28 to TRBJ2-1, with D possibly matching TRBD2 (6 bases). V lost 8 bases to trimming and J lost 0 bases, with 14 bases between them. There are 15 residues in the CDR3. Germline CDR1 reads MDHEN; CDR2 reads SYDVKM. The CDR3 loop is CASSSGGSSYNEQFF. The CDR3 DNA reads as TGTGCCAGCTCCTCTGGGGGGAGCTCCTACAATGAGCAGTTCTTC.

The CDR3 nucleotides are TGTGCCAGCAGCTTAGTCTCCGCGGACTCGAATACGCAGTATTTT. Translation gives CASSLVSADSNTQYF. The chain combines TRBV7-2 with TRBJ2-3, with a possible D match to TRBD2 (5 bases). CDR3 length: 15 amino acids. Germline loops: CDR1 SGHTA, CDR2 FQGNSA. V dropped 1 base and J dropped 7 bases, with 15 bases sitting between them.

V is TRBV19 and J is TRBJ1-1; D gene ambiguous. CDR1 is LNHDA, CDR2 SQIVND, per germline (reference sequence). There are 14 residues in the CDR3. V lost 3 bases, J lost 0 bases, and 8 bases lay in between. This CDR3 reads CASSIEGLNTEAFF. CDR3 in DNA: TGTGCCAGTAGTATTGAGGGCTTGAACACTGAAGCTTTCTTT. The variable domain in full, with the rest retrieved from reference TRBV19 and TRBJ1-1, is DGGITQSPKYLFRKEGQNVTLSCEQNLNHDAMYWYRQDPGQGLRLIYYSQIVNDFQKGDIAEGYSVSREKKESFPLTVTSAQKNPTAFYLCASSIEGLNTEAFFGQGTRLTVV.

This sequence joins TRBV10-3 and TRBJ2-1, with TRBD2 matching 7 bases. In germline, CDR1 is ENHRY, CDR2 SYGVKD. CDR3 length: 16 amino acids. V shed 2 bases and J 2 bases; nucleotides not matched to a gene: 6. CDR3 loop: CAISETTGTTYNEQFF. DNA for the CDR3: TGTGCCATCAGTGAGACTACCGGGACTACCTACAATGAGCAGTTCTTC.

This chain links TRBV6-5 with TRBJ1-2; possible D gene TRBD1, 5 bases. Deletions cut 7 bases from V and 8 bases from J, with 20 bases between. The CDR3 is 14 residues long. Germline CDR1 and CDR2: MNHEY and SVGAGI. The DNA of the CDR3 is TGTGCCAGCACTCAACTTCGGACAAACTTCGGCTACACCTTC. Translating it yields CASTQLRTNFGYTF.

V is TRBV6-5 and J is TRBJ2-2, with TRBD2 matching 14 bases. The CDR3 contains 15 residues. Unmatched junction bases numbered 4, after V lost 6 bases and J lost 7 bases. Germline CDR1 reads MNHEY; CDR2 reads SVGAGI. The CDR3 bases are TGTGCCAGCAGAGGGACTAGCGGGAGTTACGGGGAGCTGTTTTTT. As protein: CASRGTSGSYGELFF.

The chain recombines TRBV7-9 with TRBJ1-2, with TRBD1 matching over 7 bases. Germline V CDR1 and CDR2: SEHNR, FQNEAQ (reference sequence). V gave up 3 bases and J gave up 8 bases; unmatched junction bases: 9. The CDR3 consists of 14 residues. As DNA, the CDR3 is TGTGCCAGCAGCTTTGGAGACAGGGCGGGAGGCTACACCTTC. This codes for CASSFGDRAGGYTF. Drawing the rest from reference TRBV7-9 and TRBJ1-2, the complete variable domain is DTGVSQNPRHKITKRGQNVTFRCDPISEHNRLYWYRQTLGQGPEFLTYFQNEAQLEKSRLLSDRFSAERPKGSFSTLEIQRTEQGDSAMYLCASSFGDRAGGYTFGSGTRLTVV.

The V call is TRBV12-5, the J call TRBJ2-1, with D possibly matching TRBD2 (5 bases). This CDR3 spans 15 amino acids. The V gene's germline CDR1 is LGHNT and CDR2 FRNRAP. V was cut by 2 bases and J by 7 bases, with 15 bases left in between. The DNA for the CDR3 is TGTGCTAGTGGTTTGATGTGGGATTCGGGGAATGAGCAGTTCTTC. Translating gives CASGLMWDSGNEQFF.

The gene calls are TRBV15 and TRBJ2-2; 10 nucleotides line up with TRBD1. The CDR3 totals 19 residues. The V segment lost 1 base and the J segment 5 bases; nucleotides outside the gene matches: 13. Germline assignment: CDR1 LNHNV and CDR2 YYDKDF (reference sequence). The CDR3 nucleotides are TGTGCCACCAGCAGAGGAAGAACCGGGACAGGGGACGGGACCGGGGAGCTGTTTTTT. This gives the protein CATSRGRTGTGDGTGELFF.

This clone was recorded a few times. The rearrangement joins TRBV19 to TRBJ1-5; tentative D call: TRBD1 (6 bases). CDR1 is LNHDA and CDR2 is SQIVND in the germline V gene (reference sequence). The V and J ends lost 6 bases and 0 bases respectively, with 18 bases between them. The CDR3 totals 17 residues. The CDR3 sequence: CASRQLDSTLSNQPQHF. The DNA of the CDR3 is TGTGCCAGTAGACAACTGGACAGCACTCTTAGCAATCAGCCCCAGCATTTT.

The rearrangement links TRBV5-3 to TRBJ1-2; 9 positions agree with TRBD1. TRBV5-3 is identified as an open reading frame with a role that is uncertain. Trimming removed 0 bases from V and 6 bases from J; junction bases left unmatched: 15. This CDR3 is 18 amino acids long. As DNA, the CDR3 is TGTGCCAGAAGCTTGGCCCACGGTAGCGGACAGGGGAGCGATGGCTACACCTTC. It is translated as CARSLAHGSGQGSDGYTF.

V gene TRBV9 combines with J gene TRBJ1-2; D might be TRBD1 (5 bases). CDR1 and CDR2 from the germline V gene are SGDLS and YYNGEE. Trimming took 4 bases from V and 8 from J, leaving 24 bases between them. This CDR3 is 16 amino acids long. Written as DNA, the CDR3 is TGTGCCAGCAGCCCGCGAGCCGAGACAGTGGGTGGAGGCTACACCTTC. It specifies CASSPRAETVGGGYTF.

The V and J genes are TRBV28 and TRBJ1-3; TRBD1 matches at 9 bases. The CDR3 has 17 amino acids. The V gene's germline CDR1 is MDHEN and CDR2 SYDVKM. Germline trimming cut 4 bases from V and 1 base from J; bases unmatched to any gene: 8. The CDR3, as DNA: TGTGCCAGCAGTTACTCTGGGACAGGGTATTCTGGAAACACCATATATTTT. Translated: CASSYSGTGYSGNTIYF.

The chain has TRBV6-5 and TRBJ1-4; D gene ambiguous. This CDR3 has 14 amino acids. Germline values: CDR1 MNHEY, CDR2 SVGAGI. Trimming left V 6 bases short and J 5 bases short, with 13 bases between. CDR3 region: CASSSGRSNEKLFF. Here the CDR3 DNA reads TGTGCCAGCAGCAGCGGGAGGTCGAATGAAAAACTGTTTTTT.

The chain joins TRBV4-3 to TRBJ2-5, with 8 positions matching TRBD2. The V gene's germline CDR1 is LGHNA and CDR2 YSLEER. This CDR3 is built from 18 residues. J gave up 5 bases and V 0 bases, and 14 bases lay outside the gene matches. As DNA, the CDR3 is TGCGCCAGCAGCCAAGAGACCCCGTGGGCGGGGGGCGTGGAGACCCAGTACTTC. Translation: CASSQETPWAGGVETQYF.

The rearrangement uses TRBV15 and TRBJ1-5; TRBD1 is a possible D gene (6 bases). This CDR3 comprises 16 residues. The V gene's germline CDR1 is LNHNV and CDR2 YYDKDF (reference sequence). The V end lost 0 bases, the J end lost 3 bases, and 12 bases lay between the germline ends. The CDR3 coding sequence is TGTGCCACCAGCAGAGAATGGACAGAGTTCAATCAGCCCCAGCATTTT. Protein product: CATSREWTEFNQPQHF.

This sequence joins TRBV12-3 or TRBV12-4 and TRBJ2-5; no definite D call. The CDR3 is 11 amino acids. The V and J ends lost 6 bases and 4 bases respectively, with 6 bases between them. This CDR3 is CASSSLETQYF. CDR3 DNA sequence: TGTGCCAGCAGCTCGTTAGAGACCCAGTACTTC.

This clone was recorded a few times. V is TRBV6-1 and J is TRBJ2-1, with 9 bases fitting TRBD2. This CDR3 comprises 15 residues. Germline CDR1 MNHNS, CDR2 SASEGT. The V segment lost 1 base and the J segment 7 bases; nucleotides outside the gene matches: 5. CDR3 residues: CASSEVAGVRNEQFF. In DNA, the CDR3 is TGTGCCAGCAGTGAAGTAGCGGGAGTCAGGAATGAGCAGTTCTTC.

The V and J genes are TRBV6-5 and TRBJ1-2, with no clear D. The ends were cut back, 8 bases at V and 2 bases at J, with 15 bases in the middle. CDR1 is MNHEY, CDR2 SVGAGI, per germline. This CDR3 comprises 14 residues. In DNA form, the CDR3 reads TGTGCCAGCTCAGTGGGGAGAGGAAACTATGGCTACACCTTC. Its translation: CASSVGRGNYGYTF.

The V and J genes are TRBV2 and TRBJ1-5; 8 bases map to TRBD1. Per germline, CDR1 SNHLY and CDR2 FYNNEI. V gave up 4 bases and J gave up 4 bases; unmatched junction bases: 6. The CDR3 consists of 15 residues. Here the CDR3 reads CASSGQGQTNQPQHF. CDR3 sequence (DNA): TGTGCCAGCAGTGGACAGGGGCAAACAAATCAGCCCCAGCATTTT. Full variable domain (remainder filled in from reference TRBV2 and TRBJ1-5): EPEVTQTPSHQVTQMGQEVILRCVPISNHLYFYWYRQILGQKVEFLVSFYNNEISEKSEIFDDQFSVERPDGSNFTLKIRSTKLEDSAMYFCASSGQGQTNQPQHFGDGTRLSIL.

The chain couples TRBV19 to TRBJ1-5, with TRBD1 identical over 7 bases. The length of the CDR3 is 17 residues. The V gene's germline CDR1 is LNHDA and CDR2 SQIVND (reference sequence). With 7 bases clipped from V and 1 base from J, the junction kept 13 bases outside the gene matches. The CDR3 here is CASNLQGSGISNQPQHF. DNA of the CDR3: TGTGCCAGTAATCTACAGGGGAGTGGGATCAGCAATCAGCCCCAGCATTTT.

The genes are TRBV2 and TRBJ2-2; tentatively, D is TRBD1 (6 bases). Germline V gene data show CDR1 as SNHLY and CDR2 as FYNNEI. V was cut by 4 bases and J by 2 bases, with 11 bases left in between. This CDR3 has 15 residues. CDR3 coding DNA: TGTGCCAGCAGTGGGACAGTGATAAACACCGGGGAGCTGTTTTTT. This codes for CASSGTVINTGELFF.

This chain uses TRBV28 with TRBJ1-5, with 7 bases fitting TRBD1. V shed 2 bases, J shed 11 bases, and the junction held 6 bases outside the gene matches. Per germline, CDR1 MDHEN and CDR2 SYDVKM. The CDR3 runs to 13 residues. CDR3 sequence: CASSLPPQGAQHF. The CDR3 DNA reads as TGTGCCAGCAGTTTACCTCCCCAGGGGGCCCAGCATTTT.

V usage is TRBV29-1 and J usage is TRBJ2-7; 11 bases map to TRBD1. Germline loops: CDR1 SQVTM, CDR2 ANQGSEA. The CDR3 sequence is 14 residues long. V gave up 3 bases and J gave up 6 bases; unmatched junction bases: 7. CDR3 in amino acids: CSVERTGGETEQYF. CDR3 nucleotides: TGCAGCGTTGAGCGGACAGGGGGCGAGACCGAGCAGTACTTC.

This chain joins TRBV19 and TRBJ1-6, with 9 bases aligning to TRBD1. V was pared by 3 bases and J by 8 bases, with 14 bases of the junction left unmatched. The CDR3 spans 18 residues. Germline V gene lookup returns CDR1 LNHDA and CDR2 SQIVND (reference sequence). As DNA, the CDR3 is TGTGCCAGTAGTATTTTCGGGACAGGGCGTCGTGGGGATTCACCCCTCCACTTT. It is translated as CASSIFGTGRRGDSPLHF.

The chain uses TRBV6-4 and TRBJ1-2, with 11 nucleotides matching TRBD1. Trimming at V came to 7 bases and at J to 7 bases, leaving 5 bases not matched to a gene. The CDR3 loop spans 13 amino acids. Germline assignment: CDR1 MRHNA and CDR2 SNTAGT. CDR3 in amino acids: CASKPGTGGGYTF. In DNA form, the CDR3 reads TGTGCCAGCAAGCCCGGGACAGGGGGTGGCTACACCTTC.

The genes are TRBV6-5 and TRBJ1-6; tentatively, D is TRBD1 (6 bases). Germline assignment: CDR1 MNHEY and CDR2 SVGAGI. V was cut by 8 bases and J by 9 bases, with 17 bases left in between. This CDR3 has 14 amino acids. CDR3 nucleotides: TGTGCCAGCCGAGTTCTGGGGGCTCGTTCACCCCTCCACTTT. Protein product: CASRVLGARSPLHF.